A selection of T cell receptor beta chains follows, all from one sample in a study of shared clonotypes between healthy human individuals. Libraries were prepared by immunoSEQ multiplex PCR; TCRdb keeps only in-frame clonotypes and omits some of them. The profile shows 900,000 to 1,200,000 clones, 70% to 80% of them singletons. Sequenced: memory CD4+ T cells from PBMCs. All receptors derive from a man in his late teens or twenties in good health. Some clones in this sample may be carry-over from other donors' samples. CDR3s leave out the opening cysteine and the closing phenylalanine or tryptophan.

ASSLGTSGRASYEQY,TRBJ2-7,TRBV7-2
ASSQDVRGRRESEQY,TRBJ2-7,TRBV4-1
ASSLGQLGGTEAF,TRBJ1-1,TRBV7-9
ASSPQPGHQAF,TRBJ1-1,TRBV7-2
ASSEFAGGGYT,TRBJ1-2,TRBV10-1
ASNRDSYNTGELF,TRBJ2-2,TRBV2
ASSAVDPGANTGELF,TRBJ2-2,TRBV5-1
VSENGQLNTEAF,TRBJ1-1,TRBV21-1
AISPAASGVPGNEQF,TRBJ2-1,TRBV10-3
ASSGIAGGGSTDTQY,TRBJ2-3,TRBV5-6
ASTSPASGANVLT,TRBJ2-6,TRBV19
ASSPSRLLGPEAF,TRBJ1-1,TRBV6-6
AWSLTSLGTDTQY,TRBJ2-3,TRBV30
ASSSTGQGSIQY,TRBJ2-4,TRBV5-4
ASSFAVEQY,TRBJ2-7,TRBV7-9
ASSLSPGNPTGELF,TRBJ2-2,TRBV5-1
ASTGLAGGTGELF,TRBJ2-2,TRBV5-1
ASSFAGQVQETQY,TRBJ2-5,TRBV7-6
ATSRGTVTGELF,TRBJ2-2,TRBV15
ASSQFLGFTDTQY,TRBJ2-3,TRBV4-3
ASSYRREVPNEQF,TRBJ2-1,TRBV7-9
ASDGDGPSEKLF,TRBJ1-4,TRBV2
ASSLVHGSSYEQY,TRBJ2-7,TRBV7-2
ASSYADDEQF,TRBJ2-1,TRBV6-6
ASSERTSGRHSILNEQF,TRBJ2-1,TRBV10-1
ASSTTTGHKGYT,TRBJ1-2,TRBV28
ASSRGGRNSYEQY,TRBJ2-7,TRBV28
ASSWTGYTEAF,TRBJ1-1,TRBV28
ATSQFTTYNEQF,TRBJ2-1,TRBV15
ASSLGAYSLTFFQETQY,TRBJ2-5,TRBV28
ASSQGSGNYGYT,TRBJ1-2,TRBV4-1
ASTPRGLHQPQH,TRBJ1-5,TRBV28
ASSESELAIGPPQY,TRBJ2-3,TRBV10-1
ASSQKGLAGAEQF,TRBJ2-1,TRBV4-2
ASGTGGREAF,TRBJ1-1,TRBV28
ASSQVGLENSPLH,TRBJ1-6,TRBV4-3
ASGLYSRRGGTDTQY,TRBJ2-3,TRBV12-5
ASSFRVTNYGYT,TRBJ1-2,TRBV28
ASSYFPSSDTQY,TRBJ2-3,TRBV6-5
ASSLEGTSSYNEQF,TRBJ2-1,TRBV11-3
ASGLSGRALNF,TRBJ2-1,TRBV2
ASSQGVDQPQH,TRBJ1-5,TRBV5-6
ASGLATLGLAGGGAYNEQF,TRBJ2-1,TRBV12-5
ATSPQGGIGQH,TRBJ1-5,TRBV10-2
ASSLVATSGLANEQF,TRBJ2-1,TRBV7-6
ASSLRGGGWSNSGANVLT,TRBJ2-6,TRBV27
ASSLKQTSGQETQY,TRBJ2-5,TRBV11-2
ASSEGGYGRKLF,TRBJ1-4,TRBV10-2
ASNGYYEQY,TRBJ2-7,TRBV14
ASSLVGLSSYNEQF,TRBJ2-1,TRBV28
ASSLAGTYEQY,TRBJ2-7,TRBV11-2
SVTGNGYT,TRBJ1-2,TRBV29-1
ASSLLQTDYTDTQY,TRBJ2-3,TRBV7-2